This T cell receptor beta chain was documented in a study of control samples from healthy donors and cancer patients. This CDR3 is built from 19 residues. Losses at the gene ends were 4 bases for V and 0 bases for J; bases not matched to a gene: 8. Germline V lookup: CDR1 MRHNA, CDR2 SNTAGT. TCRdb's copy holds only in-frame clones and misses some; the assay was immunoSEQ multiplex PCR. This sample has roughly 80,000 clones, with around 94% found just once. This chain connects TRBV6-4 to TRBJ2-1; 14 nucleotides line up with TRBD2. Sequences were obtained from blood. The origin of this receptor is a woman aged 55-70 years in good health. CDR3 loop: CASSAGTSGRRGSYNEQFF. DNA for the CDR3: TGTGCCAGCAGTGCGGGGACTAGCGGGAGACGGGGCTCCTACAATGAGCAGTTCTTC.